These 28 T cell receptor beta chains were sequenced from one sample in a study of blood T cell repertoires in COVID-19. The data were produced by immunoSEQ multiplex PCR, yet TCRdb's version contains in-frame clones alone and is incomplete. This sample has fewer than 350,000 clones, with about 89% found just once. Sequenced material: PBMCs or T cells enriched from blood (not recorded which). These receptors were collected from a man aged 55 to 70 who had recovered from COVID-19.

CDR3 nucleotide sequence: TGCAGCGTCCGACAGGGACCGGAGACCCAGTACTTC. Its protein product is CSVRQGPETQYF. The chain couples TRBV29-1 to TRBJ2-5; 7 bases match TRBD1. Germline V gene lookup returns CDR1 SQVTM and CDR2 ANQGSEA. The CDR3 runs to 12 residues. V gave up 6 bases and J gave up 5 bases; unmatched junction bases: 6.

The rearrangement uses TRBV20-1 and TRBJ1-4, with a tentative D call TRBD1 (6 bases). CDR3 length: 15 amino acids. CDR1 and CDR2 (germline): DFQATT, SNEGSKA (reference sequence). V shed 3 bases and J shed 5 bases, with 16 bases lying between them. CDR3 amino acids: CSASELGQKNEKLFF. CDR3 DNA sequence: TGCAGTGCTAGTGAATTAGGACAGAAGAATGAAAAACTGTTTTTT.

V and J are TRBV7-2 and TRBJ1-2; D perhaps matches TRBD1 (6 bases). CDR3 length equals 15 residues. Germline V gene data show CDR1 as SGHTA and CDR2 as FQGNSA. V lost 5 bases and J lost 8, with 21 bases in between. The DNA of the CDR3 is TGTGCCAGCAGCCTACCCTACGGACAGTCCTCCGGCTACACCTTC. Translation gives CASSLPYGQSSGYTF.

The V gene is TRBV5-6, the J gene TRBJ1-4, with unresolved D. The CDR3 loop spans 14 amino acids. V shed 0 bases and J shed 8 bases, with 11 bases lying between them. Germline CDR1 is SGHDT and CDR2 is YYEEEE. CDR3 bases: TGTGCCAGCAGCTTGGTCGGGAATGGGGAAAAACTGTTTTTT. This codes for CASSLVGNGEKLFF. The full variable domain, in which reference TRBV5-6 and TRBJ1-4 provide the parts outside the CDR3, is DAGVTQSPTHLIKTRGQQVTLRCSPKSGHDTVSWYQQALGQGPQFIFQYYEEEERQRGNFPDRFSGHQFPNYSSELNVNALLLGDSALYLCASSLVGNGEKLFFGSGTQLSVL.

The chain has TRBV28 and TRBJ1-1; 9 nucleotides line up with TRBD1. Per germline, CDR1 MDHEN and CDR2 SYDVKM. The CDR3 sequence is 15 residues long. The ends lost 3 bases at V and 6 bases at J; junction bases unmatched: 8. The CDR3 region is CASSFSRQGVAEAFF. In DNA form, the CDR3 reads TGTGCCAGCAGTTTTAGTCGACAGGGGGTCGCTGAAGCTTTCTTT. Looking up the rest from reference TRBV28 and TRBJ1-1 gives the full variable domain: DVKVTQSSRYLVKRTGEKVFLECVQDMDHENMFWYRQDPGLGLRLIYFSYDVKMKEKGDIPEGYSVSREKKERFSLILESASTNQTSMYLCASSFSRQGVAEAFFGQGTRLTVV.

This chain connects TRBV5-4 to TRBJ1-4; TRBD1 might be the D (6 bases). Germline CDR1 is SGHNT and CDR2 is YYREEE (reference sequence). V was trimmed by 2 bases and J by 7 bases, leaving 12 bases between them. The CDR3 extends over 14 amino acids. DNA for the CDR3: TGTGCCAGCAGCTTCAAGGGGGGGGGTGAAAAACTGTTTTTT. It encodes CASSFKGGGEKLFF. Full variable domain (missing parts from reference TRBV5-4 and TRBJ1-4): ETGVTQSPTHLIKTRGQQVTLRCSSQSGHNTVSWYQQALGQGPQFIFQYYREEENGRGNFPPRFSGLQFPNYSSELNVNALELDDSALYLCASSFKGGGEKLFFGSGTQLSVL.

The chain has TRBV18 and TRBJ2-5; no clear D gene. The V end lost 1 base, the J end lost 1 base, and 10 bases lay between the germline ends. Germline V gives CDR1 KGHSH, CDR2 LQKENI. The CDR3 contains 15 residues. The CDR3 loop reads CASSPQRQLQETQYF. The CDR3 DNA reads TGTGCCAGCTCACCACAGCGCCAGCTCCAAGAGACCCAGTACTTC.

The chain is built from TRBV5-6 and TRBJ1-4; 7 bases align to TRBD1. The CDR3 sequence is 15 residues long. Trimming at V came to 0 bases and at J to 4 bases, leaving 3 bases not matched to a gene. Germline V gene data show CDR1 as SGHDT and CDR2 as YYEEEE. The CDR3 loop is CASSLEGAGNEKLFF. Here the CDR3 DNA reads TGTGCCAGCAGCTTGGAGGGGGCAGGTAATGAAAAACTGTTTTTT.

The chain is built from TRBV30 and TRBJ2-5; TRBD1 might be the D (6 bases). V was clipped by 1 base and J by 5 bases, with 14 bases between them. Germline values: CDR1 GTSNPN, CDR2 SVGIG (reference sequence). CDR3 length: 14 residues. In DNA form, the CDR3 reads TGTGCCTGGAGTGCAAACAGGGCTTGGGAGACCCAGTACTTC. It is translated as CAWSANRAWETQYF.

The chain couples TRBV5-1 to TRBJ2-1; D might be TRBD1 (6 bases). CDR3 length equals 19 residues. V was pared by 1 base and J by 0 bases, with 20 bases between. Germline CDR1 SGHRS, CDR2 YFSETQ. CDR3: CASSLPSDRLSSSYNEQFF. The DNA of the CDR3 is TGCGCCAGCAGCTTGCCTTCGGACAGACTATCGAGCTCCTACAATGAGCAGTTCTTC.

The CDR3 sequence is CASSYQGRQPQHF. In DNA form, the CDR3 reads TGTGCCAGCAGTTACCAGGGGCGGCAGCCCCAGCATTTT. The chain is built from TRBV6-6 and TRBJ1-5; a weak D match, TRBD1 (6 bases). The CDR3 is 13 amino acids. V was trimmed by 2 bases and J by 7 bases, leaving 9 bases between them. CDR1 is MNHNY and CDR2 is SVGAGI in the germline V gene (reference sequence).

The V gene is TRBV28, the J gene TRBJ1-2; the match to TRBD1 covers 9 bases. J was trimmed by 4 bases and V by 1 base; bases with no gene match: 7. CDR3 size: 16 residues. Germline V gives CDR1 MDHEN, CDR2 SYDVKM. Written as DNA, the CDR3 is TGTGCCAGCAGTTTATCAGGCCGGACAGGGGCCTATGGCTACACCTTC. Protein: CASSLSGRTGAYGYTF.

This clone was counted between two and nine times. The CDR3 DNA reads TGTGCCGGAAAGGGGGCGGCTAATGAAAAACTGTTTTTT. Residues: CAGKGAANEKLFF. The chain joins TRBV2 to TRBJ1-4; 7 positions match TRBD1. The CDR3 consists of 13 residues. Germline values: CDR1 SNHLY, CDR2 FYNNEI. Germline trimming cut 11 bases from V and 3 bases from J; bases unmatched to any gene: 6.

The chain uses TRBV12-3 or TRBV12-4 and TRBJ1-1; 7 bases map to TRBD1. The CDR3 consists of 13 residues. V lost 3 bases and J lost 6; bases outside the gene matches: 4. CDR3 nucleotides: TGTGCCAGCAGTTTGGGAGGACAGGCTGAAGCTTTCTTT. This encodes CASSLGGQAEAFF.

The chain uses TRBV28 and TRBJ1-1; perhaps TRBD1 as D (5 bases). V gave up 3 bases and J gave up 3 bases, with 8 bases separating them. The CDR3 covers 13 residues. The germline gives CDR1 MDHEN, CDR2 SYDVKM. CDR3 sequence (DNA): TGTGCCAGCAGTTTGGCCAGGGACACTGAAGCTTTCTTT. Translated, it gives CASSLARDTEAFF. Supplemented by reference TRBV28 and TRBJ1-1, the full variable domain reads DVKVTQSSRYLVKRTGEKVFLECVQDMDHENMFWYRQDPGLGLRLIYFSYDVKMKEKGDIPEGYSVSREKKERFSLILESASTNQTSMYLCASSLARDTEAFFGQGTRLTVV.

The J gene is TRBJ2-1, the V gene TRBV5-1; TRBD2 matches 7 bases. J was trimmed by 9 bases and V by 1 base; bases with no gene match: 7. The germline CDR1 and CDR2 sequences are SGHRS and YFSETQ. CDR3 length equals 14 residues. The chain's CDR3 is CASSLFAGEREQFF. The CDR3 nucleotides are TGCGCCAGCAGCTTGTTCGCGGGAGAGCGTGAGCAGTTCTTC.

This clone was detected once. This chain links TRBV6-5 with TRBJ2-5; weak D call: TRBD2 (6 bases). CDR3 length: 14 residues. V was pared by 6 bases and J by 5 bases, with 16 bases between. The germline V gene encodes CDR1 MNHEY and CDR2 SVGAGI. The DNA of the CDR3 is TGTGCCAGCAGCGGCGGGAAGGGATGGGAGACCCAGTACTTC. Protein: CASSGGKGWETQYF.

Only one count was recorded for this clone. V usage is TRBV7-2 and J usage is TRBJ2-2; D is uncertain. Germline CDR1 SGHTA, CDR2 FQGNSA. Trimming took 2 bases from V and 5 from J, leaving 9 bases between them. The CDR3 has 14 residues. CDR3 nucleotide sequence: TGTGCCAGCAGCTTACCCCAGAGGACCGGGGAGCTGTTTTTT. The encoded protein is CASSLPQRTGELFF.

This clone was found once. The CDR3 region has the DNA TGTGCCAGCAGCCAAGACCGGGGGACCGGCGGGGAAAAACTGTTTTTT. Protein: CASSQDRGTGGEKLFF. The chain recombines TRBV3-1 (or the pseudogene TRBV3-2) with TRBJ1-4, with a tentative D call TRBD1 (5 bases). CDR1 is LGHDT, CDR2 YNNKEL, per germline (reference sequence). Trimming left V 0 bases short and J 8 bases short, with 16 bases between. There are 16 residues in the CDR3.

This clone has more than one count but fewer than ten. The chain couples TRBV9 to TRBJ1-4; perhaps TRBD1 as D (5 bases). The V gene's germline CDR1 is SGDLS and CDR2 YYNGEE. V was clipped by 0 bases and J by 8 bases, with 14 bases between them. The CDR3 has 15 amino acids. The CDR3 DNA sequence: TGTGCCAGCAGCGTAGGAGGAGGGGCTAGGGAAAAACTGTTTTTT. Translation gives CASSVGGGAREKLFF.

The chain uses TRBV29-1 and TRBJ2-7, with 10 positions matching TRBD2. The germline CDR1 and CDR2 sequences are SQVTM and ANQGSEA. The CDR3 runs 15 residues. Unmatched junction bases numbered 5, after V lost 0 bases and J lost 3 bases. The CDR3 coding sequence is TGCAGCGTTGAAGACGTGGCTAGCGGGAGCTACGAGCAGTACTTC. The encoded protein is CSVEDVASGSYEQYF.

The chain links TRBV15 to TRBJ2-3, with D perhaps matching TRBD1 (6 bases). Germline CDR1 LNHNV, CDR2 YYDKDF (reference sequence). The CDR3 covers 19 residues. V lost 2 bases and J 3 bases, leaving 24 bases between the germline ends. CDR3 bases: TGTGCCACCAGCAGACATAATTACAGGGAGAATGCTGTAACAGATACGCAGTATTTT. It encodes CATSRHNYRENAVTDTQYF.

V and J are TRBV3-1 (or the pseudogene TRBV3-2) and TRBJ2-1; 10 bases are shared with TRBD2. From germline, CDR1 is LGHDT and CDR2 YNNKEL (reference sequence). V lost 2 bases to trimming and J lost 0 bases; unmatched junction nucleotides: 13. The length of the CDR3 is 20 residues. CDR3 coding DNA: TGTGCCAGCAGCCAAAGACCCCTAGCGGGAGTTTTGAGCTCCTACAATGAGCAGTTCTTC. This encodes CASSQRPLAGVLSSYNEQFF.

This sequence joins TRBV6-2 or TRBV6-3 and TRBJ2-7, with TRBD2 identical over 9 bases. This CDR3 is built from 14 residues. With 0 bases clipped from V and 6 bases from J, the junction kept 3 bases outside the gene matches. Germline values: CDR1 MNHEY, CDR2 SVGEGT. The CDR3 bases are TGTGCCAGCAGTTACTCCGGGACTAGCCTCGAGCAGTACTTC. Residues: CASSYSGTSLEQYF.

V and J are TRBV10-3 and TRBJ1-6; 9 bases line up with TRBD1. Trimming at V came to 5 bases and at J to 0 bases, leaving 2 bases not matched to a gene. This CDR3 comprises 16 residues. Germline V lookup: CDR1 ENHRY, CDR2 SYGVKD. Here the CDR3 DNA reads TGTGCCATCAGTCAACAGGGGGCCTCCTATAATTCACCCCTCCACTTT. Protein sequence: CAISQQGASYNSPLHF.

V gene TRBV24-1 combines with J gene TRBJ2-2, with D uncertain. CDR1 and CDR2 from the germline V gene are KGHDR and SFDVKD. The CDR3 is 14 amino acids. V lost 9 bases and J lost 2, with 12 bases in between. The chain's CDR3 is CATGRDSNTGELFF. DNA of the CDR3: TGTGCCACCGGCAGAGACTCCAACACCGGGGAGCTGTTTTTT.

The rearrangement joins TRBV6-5 to TRBJ2-7, with TRBD1 matching 10 bases. CDR1 and CDR2 (germline): MNHEY, SVGAGI. After removal of 5 bases from V and 6 bases from J, the junction contained 7 bases not matched to a gene. The CDR3 is 14 residues long. The CDR3 spells CASSPGTGVGEQYF. The CDR3 DNA reads as TGTGCCAGCAGTCCCGGGACAGGGGTAGGCGAGCAGTACTTC.

This clone appeared a few times. The chain uses TRBV7-2 and TRBJ1-2; tentative D call: TRBD1 (5 bases). The V end was cut by 5 bases, the J end by 3 bases, with 19 bases between. The CDR3 consists of 16 residues. In germline, CDR1 is SGHTA, CDR2 FQGNSA. The CDR3 sequence: CASSRPRRGGHYGYTF. CDR3 nucleotides: TGTGCCAGCAGCCGCCCACGGAGGGGCGGACACTATGGCTACACCTTC.